The 24 T cell receptor beta chains listed next were all sequenced from one sample in a study of T cells in localized non-small cell lung cancer. TCRdb keeps only in-frame clones here, not all; method: immunoSEQ multiplex PCR. The top ten clones hold 22% of a sample with 1,500 to 2,000 clones, 15% to 20% of them seen once. Sequencing used normal lung tissue next to the tumor, obtained before any cancer treatment. These receptors all stem from a woman aged 40-70 years with stage I lung adenocarcinoma.

The CDR3 nucleotides are TGTGCCAGCCTGGAAAGGACAGGGATAGATACTGGAAACACCATATATTTT. Protein product: CASLERTGIDTGNTIYF. V is TRBV6-8 and J is TRBJ1-3, with 8 bases lining up with TRBD1. The germline V gene encodes CDR1 MNHGY and CDR2 SAAAGT. V was clipped by 8 bases and J by 2 bases; unmatched bases: 14. CDR3 length equals 17 residues.

This clone has more than one count but fewer than ten. This sequence joins TRBV5-1 and TRBJ1-3; D might be TRBD1 (6 bases). Germline CDR1 reads SGHRS; CDR2 reads YFSETQ. The germline V and J ends were trimmed by 1 base and 0 bases, with 11 bases remaining between them. The CDR3 is made up of 16 amino acids. This CDR3 is CASSLSTGDSGNTIYF. The CDR3 nucleotides are TGCGCCAGCAGCTTGTCGACAGGAGACTCTGGAAACACCATATATTTT.

The chain recombines TRBV18 with TRBJ2-6, with 12 bases identical to TRBD1. The CDR3 has 18 amino acids. Germline CDR1 reads KGHSH; CDR2 reads LQKENI. V was pared by 3 bases and J by 1 base, with 4 bases of the junction left unmatched. The CDR3 protein is CASSPWGQGASGANVLTF. The CDR3, as DNA: TGTGCCAGCTCACCGTGGGGACAGGGGGCTTCTGGGGCCAACGTCCTGACTTTC.

This clone was picked up a small number of times. This chain joins TRBV11-3 and TRBJ1-1; 7 nucleotides match TRBD1. The trim removed 5 bases at V and 1 base at J, leaving 4 bases unmatched. Germline lookup yields CDR1 SGHNT and CDR2 YENEEA. The CDR3 sequence is 14 residues long. The CDR3 loop reads CASSPGQENTEAFF. The DNA of the CDR3 is TGTGCCAGCAGCCCAGGACAGGAGAACACTGAAGCTTTCTTT.

This clone was seen a few times. This rearrangement joins TRBV11-3 to TRBJ1-6; TRBD1 aligns across 7 bases. The V segment lost 3 bases and the J segment 5 bases; nucleotides outside the gene matches: 7. CDR3 length: 16 residues. Germline V gives CDR1 SGHNT, CDR2 YENEEA. CDR3 sequence: CASSLGWTGDNSPLHF. For the CDR3, the DNA is TGTGCCAGCAGCTTGGGCTGGACAGGTGATAATTCACCCCTCCACTTT.

V usage is TRBV11-3 and J usage is TRBJ2-7; possibly TRBD1 for D (5 bases). V was shortened by 1 base and J by 0 bases, with 10 bases between the two germline ends. CDR3 length: 15 residues. CDR1 is SGHNT and CDR2 is YENEEA in the germline V gene. The CDR3 DNA reads TGTGCCAGCAGCTTAGTACAGGCAAGCTCCTACGAGCAGTACTTC. It yields the protein CASSLVQASSYEQYF.

The gene calls are TRBV18 and TRBJ1-4; the D is unclear. The length of the CDR3 is 16 residues. Trimming stripped 6 bases from V and 3 bases from J, with 17 bases between. Germline CDR1 and CDR2: KGHSH and LQKENI. CDR3 bases: TGTGCCAGCTCCCCTGTGGAGGGCGCTGCTAATGAAAAACTGTTTTTT. Encoded protein: CASSPVEGAANEKLFF.

The CDR3 DNA reads as TGTGCCAGCACCATAAGCTACGGCAGGGGTAGCACAGATACGCAGTATTTT. Amino acids: CASTISYGRGSTDTQYF. This chain joins TRBV9 and TRBJ2-3, with D possibly matching TRBD1 (6 bases). V lost 6 bases and J 0 bases, leaving 20 bases between the germline ends. The CDR3 is made up of 17 amino acids. Germline CDR1 reads SGDLS; CDR2 reads YYNGEE.

This clone is judged medium-sized. This sequence joins TRBV11-3 and TRBJ1-3; D is unclear. The germline gives CDR1 SGHNT, CDR2 YENEEA. The V and J ends lost 3 bases and 0 bases respectively, with 9 bases between them. The CDR3 is 15 residues long. The CDR3 sequence: CASSLDAGSGNTIYF. CDR3 DNA: TGTGCCAGCAGCTTGGACGCGGGCTCTGGAAACACCATATATTTT.

The chain has TRBV19 and TRBJ1-1; 9 bases match TRBD1. The germline gives CDR1 LNHDA, CDR2 SQIVND (reference sequence). The V and J ends lost 4 bases and 5 bases, in that order; junction bases with no gene match: 11. The CDR3 has 16 amino acids. CDR3 in DNA: TGTGCCAGTAGTAGACGAACAGGGGGCTCGGTGACTGAAGCTTTCTTT. Encoded protein: CASSRRTGGSVTEAFF.

Sample share makes this clone medium-sized. The rearrangement links TRBV11-3 to TRBJ1-4, with 8 bases identical to TRBD1. CDR1 and CDR2 from the germline V gene are SGHNT and YENEEA. The ends lost 6 bases at V and 6 bases at J; junction bases unmatched: 6. The CDR3 sequence is 14 residues long. CDR3 in DNA: TGTGCCAGCAGACCGACAGGGGCCGATGAAAAACTGTTTTTT. Its translation is CASRPTGADEKLFF.

This clone was counted a few times. The J gene is TRBJ2-5, the V gene TRBV6-8; the D gene is possibly TRBD1 (5 bases). The CDR3 extends over 14 amino acids. With 6 bases removed from V and 4 bases from J, the gap between germline ends came to 15 bases. From germline, CDR1 is MNHGY and CDR2 SAAAGT. The CDR3 reads CASRGRSSLETQYF. Written as DNA, the CDR3 is TGTGCCAGCAGGGGGCGGAGTTCTTTAGAGACCCAGTACTTC.

V usage is TRBV7-7 and J usage is TRBJ1-5; 8 bases align to TRBD1. The germline gives CDR1 SSHAT, CDR2 FNYEAQ (reference sequence). This CDR3 has 16 amino acids. Unmatched junction bases numbered 7, after V lost 6 bases and J lost 0 bases. The CDR3 loop reads CASRKQGDHSNQPQHF. The CDR3 nucleotides read TGTGCCAGCAGGAAACAGGGGGATCATAGCAATCAGCCCCAGCATTTT.

This clone was detected only a few times. The rearrangement uses TRBV6-8 and TRBJ2-2; D possibly uses TRBD1 or TRBD2 (6 bases each). With 5 bases removed from V and 2 bases from J, the gap between germline ends came to 15 bases. Germline CDR1 MNHGY, CDR2 SAAAGT. This CDR3 has 16 amino acids. The CDR3 nucleotides are TGTGCCAGCAGTAGGGCGCCGGGGGCTAACACCGGGGAGCTGTTTTTT. Translation: CASSRAPGANTGELFF.

The rearrangement joins TRBV6-8 to TRBJ2-7; D is perhaps TRBD1 (5 bases). CDR3 length: 12 amino acids. Germline V CDR1 and CDR2: MNHGY, SAAAGT. Trimming left V 0 bases short and J 13 bases short, with 13 bases between. The CDR3: CASSYSRDRAYF. CDR3 nucleotides: TGTGCCAGCAGTTACTCGAGAGACAGAGCCTACTTC.

This clone was picked up a small number of times. The chain employs TRBV29-1 and TRBJ2-1; D gene ambiguous. Germline CDR1 and CDR2: SQVTM and ANQGSEA. The CDR3 totals 13 residues. The V and J ends lost 0 bases and 2 bases respectively, with 5 bases between them. The CDR3 region has the DNA TGCAGCGTTGAAGACACTACCTACAATGAGCAGTTCTTC. Its translation: CSVEDTTYNEQFF.

This clone was observed a single time. The V and J genes are TRBV30 and TRBJ2-1; a possible D gene is TRBD2 (5 bases). CDR1 is GTSNPN, CDR2 SVGIG, per germline (reference sequence). The V gene lost 2 bases and the J gene lost 4 bases, with 15 bases spanning the gap. The CDR3 has 15 amino acids. The CDR3 reads CAWSWMREQYNEQFF. The CDR3, as DNA: TGTGCCTGGAGTTGGATGAGGGAACAATACAATGAGCAGTTCTTC.

This clone was seen a few times. The gene calls are TRBV6-8 and TRBJ2-7, with 7 bases fitting TRBD1. CDR3 size: 15 residues. CDR1 is MNHGY, CDR2 SAAAGT, per germline. V was pared by 5 bases and J by 1 base, with 8 bases of the junction left unmatched. The DNA of the CDR3 is TGTGCCAGCAGTGAGAACAGGGGCTATTCCTACGAGCAGTACTTC. The encoded protein is CASSENRGYSYEQYF.

By frequency in the sample, this clone is large (0.1 to 1%). This chain links TRBV9 with TRBJ1-6; the match to TRBD1 covers 8 bases. There are 14 residues in the CDR3. Germline V gene lookup returns CDR1 SGDLS and CDR2 YYNGEE. Trimming at V came to 4 bases and at J to 9 bases, leaving 6 bases not matched to a gene. The CDR3 here is CASSTFTGGSPLHF. Here the CDR3 DNA reads TGTGCCAGCAGCACCTTCACAGGGGGTTCACCCCTCCACTTT.

This clone was counted only a few times. As DNA, the CDR3 is TGTGCCAGCAGCCAAGATCTGGGAATAAGGGGAGAGGTCACTGAAGCTTTCTTT. Translation: CASSQDLGIRGEVTEAFF. V is TRBV14 and J is TRBJ1-1; D possibly corresponds to TRBD1 (5 bases). The V gene lost 0 bases and the J gene lost 4 bases, with 21 bases spanning the gap. The germline V gene has CDR1 SGHDN and CDR2 FVKESK. The CDR3 consists of 18 residues.

Relative to its sample, this clone is large. The rearrangement uses TRBV15 and TRBJ1-3; 8 bases match TRBD1. This CDR3 is 16 amino acids long. Germline CDR1 is LNHNV and CDR2 is YYDKDF (reference sequence). V shed 6 bases, J shed 2 bases, and the junction held 9 bases outside the gene matches. CDR3 loop: CATSPRKTGAGNTIYF. CDR3 nucleotide sequence: TGTGCCACCAGTCCCAGAAAGACAGGGGCTGGAAACACCATATATTTT.

There are a few counts of this clone. This CDR3 is CASSLGGRYNQPQHF. CDR3 bases: TGTGCCAGCAGCTTGGGGGGGCGGTACAATCAGCCCCAGCATTTT. The rearrangement links TRBV7-5 to TRBJ1-5. TRBV7-5 is flagged as a pseudogene. The CDR3 has 15 residues.

In this sample, this clone is medium-sized. The rearrangement uses TRBV6-8 and TRBJ1-5, with D uncertain. V was pared by 6 bases and J by 7 bases, with 13 bases between. Germline V gene lookup returns CDR1 MNHGY and CDR2 SAAAGT. The CDR3 covers 13 residues. The CDR3, as DNA: TGTGCCAGCAGGATGTCCGGTAACCAGCCCCAGCATTTT. This encodes CASRMSGNQPQHF.

The sample holds a few counts of this clone. This chain uses TRBV11-3 with TRBJ2-5; 8 bases are a match to TRBD2. Germline CDR1 SGHNT, CDR2 YENEEA. This CDR3 contains 14 residues. Trimming at V came to 5 bases and at J to 2 bases, leaving 4 bases not matched to a gene. This CDR3 reads CASSPGGVQETQYF. DNA for the CDR3: TGTGCCAGCAGCCCGGGGGGGGTTCAAGAGACCCAGTACTTC.